This paragraph covers one TCR beta chain sequence. Its antigen target is currently unknown. The sample holds no much larger clone one base away, and base qualities are not on file. The CDR3 holds 14 amino acids from the cysteine to the phenylalanine. Only the CDR3 DNA stays, 42 bases, in frame from base 1. V has 11 bases trimmed and J has 1 base trimmed; junction bases matching no gene number 9. From the germline V gene, CDR1 is MRHNA and CDR2 is SNTAGT. This sample stems from a study of blood T cell repertoires in COVID-19 (dated by TCRdb to the early 2020s). About the investigation overall: Collaborator samples came from the United States, Italy and Spain and covered acute and convalescent phases of COVID-19. The prospective study material was composed of cDNA or gDNA derived from T cells, B-cell-depleted T cells, or PBMCs. The dataset comprised deeply sampled blood TCRbeta repertoires from subjects exposed to, actively infected with, or recovered from COVID-19. The repertoires were made available in a free public database intended to serve as a resource for research on the immune response to SARS-CoV-2. The samples were drawn from the first 160 participants of the ongoing ImmuneRACE study and from about 1,200 subjects provided by 6 global collaborators. Sample metadata almost always included a de-identified subject ID, COVID-19 status, age in years and sex. Where HLA class I and class II types were available, the types were taken from metadata supplied by the sample provider, not from assay-based typing.

TCRbeta CDR3 regions were amplified from genomic DNA by means of the immunoSEQ Assay, a bias-controlled multiplex PCR. In the original analysis: The number of nucleated cells in each sample was estimated from the amplification of reference gene primers within the assay. Sequence reads were collapsed and filtered to measure the absolute abundance of every unique TCRbeta CDR3 rearrangement. Productive Simpson clonality was computed per sample as the square root of Simpson's diversity index over productive rearrangements. Imported from immuneACCESS, the table was reduced by TCRdb to in-frame sequences with V and J called. These copies leave out some clones; in studies compared against another copy, an unresolved V gene accounts for under half, and the cause of the remainder is not known. That table is the source of V, J and clone size, and D and trimming were worked out from the DNA. Recorded for this sample are about 170,000 clones; 70% to 90% of them occurred a single time. Of the sample, roughly 2% falls within the top ten clones.

Findings and caveats that apply to the study as a whole: The amount of clinical and demographic metadata varied by source and participant and was provided uncurated.

Samples from volunteer blood donors who had recovered from COVID-19 were contributed by a second Seattle source. Whole blood was collected in K2EDTA tubes by collaborating institutions according to the institutions' own protocols. For TCRbeta analysis, collaborators shipped samples in one of three forms: frozen whole blood, isolated PBMCs, or DNA extracted from either of those sample types. Sequencing was performed on peripheral blood. The rearranged chain carries TRBV6-4 and TRBJ1-2; the junction holds 8 bases that match TRBD1. This TCR was recovered from a man aged 50 to 60 who had recovered from COVID-19. CDR3 sequence: CAGWQGARNYGYTF. Here is the DNA: TGTGCCGGGTGGCAGGGGGCGCGTAACTATGGCTACACCTTC.